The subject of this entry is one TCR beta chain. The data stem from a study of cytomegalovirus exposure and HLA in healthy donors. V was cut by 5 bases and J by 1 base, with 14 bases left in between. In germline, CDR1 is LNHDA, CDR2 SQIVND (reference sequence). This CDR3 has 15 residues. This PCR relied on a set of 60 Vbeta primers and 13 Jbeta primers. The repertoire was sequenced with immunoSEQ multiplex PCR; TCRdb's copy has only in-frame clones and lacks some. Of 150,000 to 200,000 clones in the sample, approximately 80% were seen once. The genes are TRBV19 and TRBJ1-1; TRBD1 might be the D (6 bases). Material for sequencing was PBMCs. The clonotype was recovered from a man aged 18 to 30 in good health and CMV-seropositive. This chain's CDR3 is CASSPLRGGNTEAFF. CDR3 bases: TGTGCCAGTAGTCCCCTGAGGGGGGGGAACACTGAAGCTTTCTTT.